Sequencing of this T cell receptor (beta chain) was carried out in a study of cytomegalovirus exposure and HLA in healthy donors. The PCR was carried out with 60 Vbeta primers and 13 Jbeta primers. The repertoire was sequenced with immunoSEQ multiplex PCR; TCRdb's copy has only in-frame clones and lacks some. The table has fewer than 250,000 clones, about 76% seen once. With respect to this clone: What it binds is not known.

Study-wide points: Later work found most CMV-associated TCR beta chains apparently HLA-restricted. Because they were indistinguishable, some V segments, including TRBV6-2 and TRBV6-3, were excluded. Three chains linked to CMV were shown in vitro to be specific for CMV antigens. Further analysis was carried out later, and it showed several of the most significant clusters appearing linked to common viral pathogens.

The CDR3 sequence is 15 residues long. V was pared by 11 bases and J by 4 bases, with 12 bases of the junction left unmatched. Germline CDR1 is SNHLY and CDR2 is FYNNEI. The sequenced sample was PBMCs. The origin of this receptor is a woman aged 45-65 years in good health and CMV-seronegative. V usage is TRBV2 and J usage is TRBJ2-7; 12 nucleotides align to TRBD1. This CDR3 reads CAANSGTGGEYEQYF. The CDR3 nucleotides read TGTGCCGCTAACTCCGGGACAGGGGGCGAGTACGAGCAGTACTTC.